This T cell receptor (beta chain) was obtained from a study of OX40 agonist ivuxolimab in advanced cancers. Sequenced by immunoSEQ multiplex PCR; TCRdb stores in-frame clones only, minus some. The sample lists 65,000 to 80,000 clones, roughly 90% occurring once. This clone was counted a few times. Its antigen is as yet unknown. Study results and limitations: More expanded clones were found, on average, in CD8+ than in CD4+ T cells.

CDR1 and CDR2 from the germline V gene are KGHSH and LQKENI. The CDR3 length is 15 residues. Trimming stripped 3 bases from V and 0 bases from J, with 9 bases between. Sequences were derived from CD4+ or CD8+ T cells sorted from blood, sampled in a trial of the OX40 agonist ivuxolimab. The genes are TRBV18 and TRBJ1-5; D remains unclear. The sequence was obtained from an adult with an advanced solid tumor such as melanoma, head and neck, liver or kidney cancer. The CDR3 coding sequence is TGTGCCAGCTCACCGGCAGAGAATAGCAATCAGCCCCAGCATTTT. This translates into CASSPAENSNQPQHF.